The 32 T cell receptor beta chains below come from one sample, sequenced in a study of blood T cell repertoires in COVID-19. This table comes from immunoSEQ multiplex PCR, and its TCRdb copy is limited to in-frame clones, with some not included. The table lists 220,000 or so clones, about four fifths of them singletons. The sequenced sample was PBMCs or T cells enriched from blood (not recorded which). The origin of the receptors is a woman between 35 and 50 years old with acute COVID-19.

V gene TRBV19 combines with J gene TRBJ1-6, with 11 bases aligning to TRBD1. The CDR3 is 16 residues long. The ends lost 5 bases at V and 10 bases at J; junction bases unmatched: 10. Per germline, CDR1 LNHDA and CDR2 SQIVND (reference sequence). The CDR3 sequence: CASSARTGGVRSPLHF. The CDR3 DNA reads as TGTGCCAGTAGTGCAAGGACAGGGGGCGTTCGGTCACCCCTCCACTTT.

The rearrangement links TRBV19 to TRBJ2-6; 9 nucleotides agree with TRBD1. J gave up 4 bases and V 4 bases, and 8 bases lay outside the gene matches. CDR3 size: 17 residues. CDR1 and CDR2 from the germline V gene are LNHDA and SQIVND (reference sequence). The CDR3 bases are TGTGCCAGTAGTACCGGACAGGGGAGAAAAGGGGCCAACGTCCTGACTTTC. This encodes CASSTGQGRKGANVLTF.

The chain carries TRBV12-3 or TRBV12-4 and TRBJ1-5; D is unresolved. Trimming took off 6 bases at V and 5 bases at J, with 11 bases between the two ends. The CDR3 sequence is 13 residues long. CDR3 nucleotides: TGTGCCAGCAGCCCCCACGGTTATCAGCCCCAGCATTTT. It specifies CASSPHGYQPQHF.

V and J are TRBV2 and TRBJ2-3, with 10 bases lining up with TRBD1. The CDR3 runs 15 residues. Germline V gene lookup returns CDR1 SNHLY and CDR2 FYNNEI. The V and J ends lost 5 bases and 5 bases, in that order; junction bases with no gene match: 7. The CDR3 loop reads CASSTGTGVGDTQYF. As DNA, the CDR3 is TGTGCCAGCAGTACCGGGACAGGGGTTGGAGATACGCAGTATTTT.

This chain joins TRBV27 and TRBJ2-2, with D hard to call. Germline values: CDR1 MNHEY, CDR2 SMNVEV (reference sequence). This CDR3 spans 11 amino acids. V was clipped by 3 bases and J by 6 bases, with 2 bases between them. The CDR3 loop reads CASSFSGELFF. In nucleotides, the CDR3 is TGTGCCAGCAGTTTCTCCGGGGAGCTGTTTTTT.

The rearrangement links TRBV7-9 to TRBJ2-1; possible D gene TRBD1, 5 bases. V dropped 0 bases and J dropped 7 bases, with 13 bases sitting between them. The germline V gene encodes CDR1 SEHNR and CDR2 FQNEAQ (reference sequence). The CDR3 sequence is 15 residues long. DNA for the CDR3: TGTGCCAGCAGCTTAGCATCAGGGCTAGTGAATGAGCAGTTCTTC. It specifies CASSLASGLVNEQFF.

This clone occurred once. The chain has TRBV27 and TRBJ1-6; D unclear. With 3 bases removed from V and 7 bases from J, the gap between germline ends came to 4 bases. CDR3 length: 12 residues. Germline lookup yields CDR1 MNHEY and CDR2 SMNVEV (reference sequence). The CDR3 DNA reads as TGTGCCAGCAGTTTTCTGAATTCACCCCTCCACTTT. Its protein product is CASSFLNSPLHF.

The CDR3 here is CASSRVQGPGNTIYF. In DNA, the CDR3 is TGTGCCAGCAGCCGGGTACAGGGTCCTGGAAACACCATATATTTT. The genes are TRBV6-5 and TRBJ1-3; TRBD1 might be the D (6 bases). V was pared by 6 bases and J by 2 bases, with 14 bases between. Germline-derived CDR1 and CDR2 are MNHEY and SVGAGI. The CDR3 runs to 15 residues.

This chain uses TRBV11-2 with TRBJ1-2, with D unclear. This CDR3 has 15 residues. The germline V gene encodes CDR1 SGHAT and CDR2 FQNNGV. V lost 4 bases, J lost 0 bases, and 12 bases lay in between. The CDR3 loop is CASSSRVLANYGYTF. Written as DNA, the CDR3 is TGTGCCAGCAGCTCTCGGGTGTTAGCTAACTATGGCTACACCTTC.

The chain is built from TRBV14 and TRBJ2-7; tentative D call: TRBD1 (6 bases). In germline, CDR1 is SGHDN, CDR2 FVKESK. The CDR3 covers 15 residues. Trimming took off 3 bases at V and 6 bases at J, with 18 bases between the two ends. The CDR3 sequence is CASSHTHGRGPEQYF. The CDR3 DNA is TGTGCCAGCAGCCATACTCATGGCAGGGGTCCCGAGCAGTACTTC.

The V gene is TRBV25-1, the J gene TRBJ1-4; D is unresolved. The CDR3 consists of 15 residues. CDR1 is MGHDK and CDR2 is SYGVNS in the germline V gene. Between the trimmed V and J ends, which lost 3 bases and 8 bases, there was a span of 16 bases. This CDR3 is CASSDVRVVGEKLFF. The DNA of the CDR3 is TGTGCCAGCAGTGATGTCCGGGTCGTCGGGGAAAAACTGTTTTTT.

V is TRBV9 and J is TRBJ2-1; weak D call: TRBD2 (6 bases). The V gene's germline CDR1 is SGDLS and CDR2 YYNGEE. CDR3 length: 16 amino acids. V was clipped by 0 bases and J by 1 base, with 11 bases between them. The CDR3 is CASSVGIGSSYNEQFF. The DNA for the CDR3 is TGTGCCAGCAGCGTAGGTATCGGGAGTTCCTACAATGAGCAGTTCTTC.

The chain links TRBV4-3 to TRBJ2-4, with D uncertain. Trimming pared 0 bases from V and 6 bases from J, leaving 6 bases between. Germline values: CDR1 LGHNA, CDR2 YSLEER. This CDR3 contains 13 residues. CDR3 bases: TGCGCCAGCAGCCAAGATATCCTAAACATTCAGTACTTC. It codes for CASSQDILNIQYF.

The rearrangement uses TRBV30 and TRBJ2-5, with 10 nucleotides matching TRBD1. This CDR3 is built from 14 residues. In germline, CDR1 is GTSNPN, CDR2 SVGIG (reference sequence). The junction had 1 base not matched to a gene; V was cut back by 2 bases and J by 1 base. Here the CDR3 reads CAWSRTGGQETQYF. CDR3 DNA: TGTGCCTGGAGTAGGACAGGGGGCCAAGAGACCCAGTACTTC.

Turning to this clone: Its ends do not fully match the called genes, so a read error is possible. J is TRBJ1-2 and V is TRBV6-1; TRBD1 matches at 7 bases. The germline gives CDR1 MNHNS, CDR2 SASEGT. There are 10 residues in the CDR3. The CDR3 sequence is CASSEGQPHF. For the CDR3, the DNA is TGTGCCAGCAGTGAGGGACAGCCTCACTTC.

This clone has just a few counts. CDR3 nucleotide sequence: TGTGCCAGCTCACCTCAGGGGGACGAGCAGTACTTC. It is translated as CASSPQGDEQYF. The rearrangement links TRBV18 to TRBJ2-7; 7 nucleotides align to TRBD1. In germline, CDR1 is KGHSH, CDR2 LQKENI. The CDR3 is made up of 12 amino acids. The V gene end was trimmed by 3 bases and the J gene end by 5 bases; junction bases not matched to a gene: 1.

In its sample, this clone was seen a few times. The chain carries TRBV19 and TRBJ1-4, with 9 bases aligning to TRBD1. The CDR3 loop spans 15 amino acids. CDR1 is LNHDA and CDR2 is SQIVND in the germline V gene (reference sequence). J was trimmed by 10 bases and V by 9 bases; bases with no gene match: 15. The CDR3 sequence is CASQTTGQGKGKLFF. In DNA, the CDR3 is TGTGCCAGCCAAACGACGGGACAGGGCAAGGGAAAACTGTTTTTT.

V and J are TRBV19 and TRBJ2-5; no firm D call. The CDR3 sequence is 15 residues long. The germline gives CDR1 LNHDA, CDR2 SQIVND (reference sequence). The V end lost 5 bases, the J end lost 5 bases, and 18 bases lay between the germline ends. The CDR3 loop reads CASSPGPLSSETQYF. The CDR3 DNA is TGTGCCAGTAGTCCCGGTCCCCTATCATCGGAGACCCAGTACTTC.

The CDR3 DNA is TGTGCCAGCAGCCCTTCCAAGGGGCTGGAGCTGTTTTTT. It translates to CASSPSKGLELFF. The V call is TRBV4-2, the J call TRBJ2-2; D is perhaps TRBD1 (5 bases). This CDR3 has 13 residues. Germline V gene lookup returns CDR1 LGHNA and CDR2 YNFKEQ. Trimming cost V 4 bases and J 10 bases, with 13 bases left between them.

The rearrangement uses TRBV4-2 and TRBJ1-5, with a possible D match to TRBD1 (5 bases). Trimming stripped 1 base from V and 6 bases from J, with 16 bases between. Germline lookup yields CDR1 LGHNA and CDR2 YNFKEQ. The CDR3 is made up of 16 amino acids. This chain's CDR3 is CASSQGGGVGAQPQHF. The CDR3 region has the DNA TGTGCCAGCAGCCAAGGGGGGGGAGTGGGAGCTCAGCCCCAGCATTTT.

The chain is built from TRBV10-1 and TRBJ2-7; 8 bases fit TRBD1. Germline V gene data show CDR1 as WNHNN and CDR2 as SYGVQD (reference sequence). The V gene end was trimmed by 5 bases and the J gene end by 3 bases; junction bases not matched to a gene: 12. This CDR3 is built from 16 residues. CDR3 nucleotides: TGCGCCAGCAGTATCCCCCTAGGACAGGGAGGCTACGAGCAGTACTTC. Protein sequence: CASSIPLGQGGYEQYF.

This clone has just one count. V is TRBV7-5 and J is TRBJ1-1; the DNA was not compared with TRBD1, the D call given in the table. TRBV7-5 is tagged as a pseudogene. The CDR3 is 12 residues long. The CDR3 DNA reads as TGTGTCAGAAGCTTTGCCGTACATGAAGCTTTCTTT. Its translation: CVRSFAVHEAFF.

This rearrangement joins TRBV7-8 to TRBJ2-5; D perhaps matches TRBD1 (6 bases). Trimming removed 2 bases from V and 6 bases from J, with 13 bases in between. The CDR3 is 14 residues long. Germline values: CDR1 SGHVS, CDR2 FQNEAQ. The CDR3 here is CASSLPQGTQTQYF. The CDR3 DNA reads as TGTGCCAGCAGCTTACCTCAGGGGACACAGACCCAGTACTTC. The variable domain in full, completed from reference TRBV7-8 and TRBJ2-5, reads GAGVSQSPRYKVAKRGQDVALRCDPISGHVSLFWYQQALGQGPEFLTYFQNEAQLDKSGLPSDRFFAERPEGSVSTLKIQRTQQEDSAVYLCASSLPQGTQTQYFGPGTRLLVL.

CDR3 in amino acids: CASSPQGSTEAFF. Here the CDR3 DNA reads TGTGCCAGCAGCCCCCAGGGGAGCACTGAAGCTTTCTTT. V is TRBV13 and J is TRBJ1-1, with D maybe TRBD1 (6 bases). This CDR3 contains 13 residues. Trimming removed 5 bases at V and 4 bases at J, with 11 bases between. From germline, CDR1 is PRHDT and CDR2 FYEKMQ (reference sequence).

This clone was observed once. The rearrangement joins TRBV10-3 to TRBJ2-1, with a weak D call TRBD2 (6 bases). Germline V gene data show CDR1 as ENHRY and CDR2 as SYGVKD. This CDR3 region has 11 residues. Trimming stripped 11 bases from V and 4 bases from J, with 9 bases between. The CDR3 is CAGGEYNEQFF. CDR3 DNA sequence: TGTGCCGGCGGGGAGTACAATGAGCAGTTCTTC.

The DNA for the CDR3 is TGTGCCAGCCTGACAGGGGGCGCCGGTGGCTACACCTTC. Amino acid sequence: CASLTGGAGGYTF. The J gene is TRBJ1-2, the V gene TRBV28; 10 bases match TRBD1. This CDR3 region has 13 residues. Trimming took 8 bases from V and 7 from J; bases not matched to a gene: 7. In germline, CDR1 is MDHEN, CDR2 SYDVKM.

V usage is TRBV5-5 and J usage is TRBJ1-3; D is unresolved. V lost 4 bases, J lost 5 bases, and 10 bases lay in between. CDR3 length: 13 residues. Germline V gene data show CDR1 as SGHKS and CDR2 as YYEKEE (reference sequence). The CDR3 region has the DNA TGTGCCAGCAGCAGCCAGCGCAGAAACACCATATATTTT. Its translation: CASSSQRRNTIYF.

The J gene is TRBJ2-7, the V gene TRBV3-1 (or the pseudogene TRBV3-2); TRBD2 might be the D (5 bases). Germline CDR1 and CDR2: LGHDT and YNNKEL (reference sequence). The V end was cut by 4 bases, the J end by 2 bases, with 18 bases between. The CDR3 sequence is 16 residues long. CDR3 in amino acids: CASSPLLGGYTYEQYF. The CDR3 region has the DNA TGTGCCAGCAGCCCGCTTCTAGGAGGCTATACCTACGAGCAGTACTTC.

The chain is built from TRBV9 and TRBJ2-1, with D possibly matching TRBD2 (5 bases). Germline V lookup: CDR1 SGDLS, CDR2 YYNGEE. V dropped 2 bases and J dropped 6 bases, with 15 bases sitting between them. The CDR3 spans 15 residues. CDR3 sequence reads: CASSVTGISANEQFF. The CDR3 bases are TGTGCCAGCAGCGTGACTGGGATTAGCGCCAATGAGCAGTTCTTC.

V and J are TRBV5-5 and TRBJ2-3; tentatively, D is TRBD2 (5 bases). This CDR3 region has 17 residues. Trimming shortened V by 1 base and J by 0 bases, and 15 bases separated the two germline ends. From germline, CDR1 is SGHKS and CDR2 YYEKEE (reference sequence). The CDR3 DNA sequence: TGTGCCAGCAGCTTGTTCGGGATGGCCAAAAGCACAGATACGCAGTATTTT. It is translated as CASSLFGMAKSTDTQYF. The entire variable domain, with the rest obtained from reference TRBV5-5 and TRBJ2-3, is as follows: DAGVTQSPTHLIKTRGQQVTLRCSPISGHKSVSWYQQVLGQGPQFIFQYYEKEERGRGNFPDRFSARQFPNYSSELNVNALLLGDSALYLCASSLFGMAKSTDTQYFGPGTRLTVL.

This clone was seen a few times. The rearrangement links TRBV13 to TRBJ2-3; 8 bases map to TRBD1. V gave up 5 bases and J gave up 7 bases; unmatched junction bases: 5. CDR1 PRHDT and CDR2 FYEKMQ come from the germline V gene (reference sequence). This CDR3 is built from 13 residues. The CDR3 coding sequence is TGTGCCAGCAGCCCCCGACAGGGGTATACGCAGTATTTT. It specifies CASSPRQGYTQYF.

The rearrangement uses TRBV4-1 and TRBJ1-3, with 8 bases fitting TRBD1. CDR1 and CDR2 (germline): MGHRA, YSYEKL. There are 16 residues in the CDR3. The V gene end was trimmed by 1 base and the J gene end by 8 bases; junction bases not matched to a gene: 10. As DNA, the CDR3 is TGCGCCAGCAGCCAAGCGTTAGGACAGGGTGTGTACACCATATATTTT. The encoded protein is CASSQALGQGVYTIYF.